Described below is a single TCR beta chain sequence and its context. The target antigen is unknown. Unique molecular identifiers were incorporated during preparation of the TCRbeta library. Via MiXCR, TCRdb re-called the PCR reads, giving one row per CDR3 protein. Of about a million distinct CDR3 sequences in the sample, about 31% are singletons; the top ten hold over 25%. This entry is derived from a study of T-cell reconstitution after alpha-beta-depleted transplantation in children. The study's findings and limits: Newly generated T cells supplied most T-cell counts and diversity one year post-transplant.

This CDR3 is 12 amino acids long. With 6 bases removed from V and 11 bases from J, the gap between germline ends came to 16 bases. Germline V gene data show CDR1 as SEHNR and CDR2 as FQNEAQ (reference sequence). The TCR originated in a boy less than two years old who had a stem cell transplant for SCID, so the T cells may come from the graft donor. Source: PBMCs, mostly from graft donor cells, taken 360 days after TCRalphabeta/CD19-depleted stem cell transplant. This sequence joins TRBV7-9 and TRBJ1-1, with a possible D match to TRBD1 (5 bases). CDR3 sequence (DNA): TGTGCCAGCAGTGAATGGGGGACTGGGGCTTTCTTT. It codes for CASSEWGTGAFF.